Listed below are T cell receptor beta chains from one sample, sequenced in a study of cytomegalovirus exposure and HLA in healthy donors. The repertoire was sequenced with immunoSEQ multiplex PCR; TCRdb's copy has only in-frame clones and lacks some. Here the sample spans tens of thousands of clones, over 70% being singletons. Sequences were obtained from PBMCs. These receptors all stem from a man between 18 and 35 years old in good health and CMV-seropositive. CDR3s include the opening cysteine and the closing phenylalanine or tryptophan. A D gene is named only where the DNA matches it firmly. The size entry is marked missing in some rows and otherwise reads once, few, many or a size class.

V gene	clone size	D gene	J gene	CDR3 DNA	CDR3 protein
TRBV5-1	-	-	TRBJ2-7	TGCGCCAGCAGCTTGGGACAGAGCCCCTACGAGCAGTACTTC	CASSLGQSPYEQYF
TRBV5-4	-	-	TRBJ1-1	TGTGCCAGCAGCTTGGTTAGGGGGGGTGACAATGAAGCTTTCTTT	CASSLVRGGDNEAFF
TRBV5-1	-	TRBD1	TRBJ2-3	TGCGCCAGCAGCTTGTGGGCAGGGGGAGATACGCAGTATTTT	CASSLWAGGDTQYF
TRBV5-1	-	TRBD1	TRBJ1-2	TGCGCCAGCAGCCTCGCCGGGACAGGGGGAGGCTACACCTTC	CASSLAGTGGGYTF
TRBV27	-	-	TRBJ1-2	TGTGCCAGCAGTTTAAGACAGTCCTATGGCTACACCTTC	CASSLRQSYGYTF
TRBV13	-	-	TRBJ2-3	TGTGCCAGCAGCCGACCCCGGACAGGCACAGATACGCAGTATTTT	CASSRPRTGTDTQYF
TRBV4-2	-	-	TRBJ2-5	TGTGCCAGCAGCCAAGATACCCAGGGGTGGGCGACCCAGTACTTC	CASSQDTQGWATQYF
TRBV6-1	-	TRBD2	TRBJ2-7	TGTGCCAGCAGTAAGAGACTAGCGGAAGGTTACGAGCAGTACTTC	CASSKRLAEGYEQYF
TRBV6-6	-	TRBD2	TRBJ2-1	TGTGCCAGCATCATACCTAGCGGGGGGAACTACAATGAGCAGTTCTTC	CASIIPSGGNYNEQFF
TRBV28	-	TRBD1	TRBJ1-2	TGTGCCAGTCGGACAGGATTAGCTAACTATGGCTACACCTTC	CASRTGLANYGYTF
TRBV5-8	-	-	TRBJ2-3	TGTGCCAGCAGCTGGAGGGCCTCGATTTCGGATACGCAGTATTTT	CASSWRASISDTQYF
TRBV11-2	few	-	TRBJ1-1	TGTGCCAGCAGCTTCTCACAGGGGAACACTGAAGCTTTCTTT	CASSFSQGNTEAFF
TRBV11-1	once	-	TRBJ2-5	TGTGCCAGCAGCTTGCGGCGGCTGGGGACCCAGTACTTC	CASSLRRLGTQYF
TRBV6-5	few	TRBD1	TRBJ1-2	TGTGCCAGCCTTAGACAGGGGGAACGCACTAGCTACACCTTC	CASLRQGERTSYTF
TRBV11-2	-	TRBD1	TRBJ2-1	TGTGCCAGCCTGGGGACAGGCAATGAGCAGTTCTTC	CASLGTGNEQFF
TRBV13	-	TRBD1	TRBJ1-1	TGTGCCAGCAGCGAGAGGACAGGGAAGGGCACTGAAGCTTTCTTT	CASSERTGKGTEAFF
TRBV11-2	-	TRBD1	TRBJ1-2	TGTGCCAGCAGCTCGACTAGGGGACAGGGGGTGGTTGGCTACACCTTC	CASSSTRGQGVVGYTF
TRBV6-1	-	TRBD1	TRBJ1-1	TGTGCCAGCAGGACCGACAGGGTAGCTGAAGCTTTCTTT	CASRTDRVAEAFF
TRBV9	-	TRBD2	TRBJ2-3	TGTGCCAGCAGCGTTGATAGCGGGAGGACAGATACGCAGTATTTT	CASSVDSGRTDTQYF
TRBV27	-	-	TRBJ1-1	TGTGCCAGCTTCGGGAGCACTGAAGCTTTCTTT	CASFGSTEAFF
TRBV10-3	few	-	TRBJ1-2	TGTGCCATCAGTGAGTCCACAGGCTACTATGGCTACACCTTC	CAISESTGYYGYTF
TRBV19	-	-	TRBJ2-2	TGTGCCAGTAACTTTGTGACCGGGGAGCTGTTTTTT	CASNFVTGELFF
TRBV25-1	-	TRBD2	TRBJ2-7	TGTGCCAGCAGTGATCCGGGACTAGCGGGAGTATACGAGCAGTACTTC	CASSDPGLAGVYEQYF
TRBV11-3	once	-	TRBJ2-1	TGTGCCAGCAGCTTAGAGGGGACTCAGAACAATGAGCAGTTCTTC	CASSLEGTQNNEQFF
TRBV6-6	-	-	TRBJ2-7	TGTGCCAGCAGTTACGCAAAGGGAGGCAACGAGCAGTACTTC	CASSYAKGGNEQYF
TRBV29-1	-	TRBD2	TRBJ2-1	TGCAGCGGATGGACTAGCGGGAGTTCTAATGAGCAGTTCTTC	CSGWTSGSSNEQFF
TRBV29-1	-	-	TRBJ1-2	TGCAGCGTTGAGAGTGGGTGGACAGATTTAAACTATGGCTACACCTTC	CSVESGWTDLNYGYTF
TRBV5-1	-	-	TRBJ2-2	TGCGCCAGCAGCTCCTCCCACACCGGGGAGCTGTTTTTT	CASSSSHTGELFF
TRBV15	few	-	TRBJ1-4	TGTGCCACCAGCAGAGATCGGGAGGCAAGTGAAAAACTGTTTTTT	CATSRDREASEKLFF
TRBV2	few	-	TRBJ1-1	TGTGCCAGCAGGACAGCAAAAGCTTTCTTT	CASRTAKAFF
TRBV28	-	TRBD1	TRBJ2-7	TGTGCCAGCAGTGCCGACAGGGCCCGGGGTAGGTACTTC	CASSADRARGRYF
TRBV29-1	-	-	TRBJ1-3	TGCAGCGTCCGCACCGGGGAGAGCTCTGGAAACACCATATATTTT	CSVRTGESSGNTIYF
TRBV10-2	once	-	TRBJ1-2	TGCGCCAGCAAACAACAGAACTACTATGGCTACACCTTC	CASKQQNYYGYTF
TRBV6-1	few	TRBD1	TRBJ2-7	TGTGCCAGCAGTGAAGCGGGGACAGGCTACGAGCAGTACTTC	CASSEAGTGYEQYF
TRBV6-5	-	TRBD2	TRBJ2-3	TGTGCCAGCAGCGAGCTTAGCGGGGGCACAGATACGCAGTATTTT	CASSELSGGTDTQYF
TRBV4-2	-	TRBD2	TRBJ2-3	TGTGCCAGCAGCCAAGATCTAGCGGGGGGCACAGATACGCAGTATTTT	CASSQDLAGGTDTQYF
TRBV29-1	few	-	TRBJ1-2	TGCAGCGCCCACAGGGATGCCTCCTATGGCTACACCTTC	CSAHRDASYGYTF
TRBV7-6	-	-	TRBJ1-5	TGTGCCAGCAGCCTACTAGGATCCAGGCGCGGGCAGCCCCAGCATTTT	CASSLLGSRRGQPQHF
TRBV4-2	once	TRBD2	TRBJ2-1	TGTGCCAGCAGCCAAGGTGCGGGGGGCTCCTACAATGAGCAGTTCTTC	CASSQGAGGSYNEQFF
TRBV11-2	-	-	TRBJ2-5	TGTGCCAGCAGCTTAGATTCAGTTTCAGAGACCCAGTACTTC	CASSLDSVSETQYF
TRBV6-4	few	-	TRBJ1-6	TGTGCCAGCAGTGAGGGCCAGTATAATTCACCCCTCCACTTT	CASSEGQYNSPLHF
TRBV28	-	-	TRBJ2-2	TGTGCCAGCAGAGACAGTCTAGCGAACACCGGGGAGCTGTTTTTT	CASRDSLANTGELFF
TRBV4-1	-	-	TRBJ1-4	TGCGCCAGCAGCCAACCCCGAGGGGAGGAAAGGGGAAAACTGTTTTTT	CASSQPRGEERGKLFF
TRBV10-1	-	-	TRBJ2-7	TGCGCCAGCAGCCCCGGTTCCCACGAGCAGTACTTC	CASSPGSHEQYF
TRBV4-1	-	TRBD2	TRBJ2-7	TGCGCCAGCAGCCAAGACCCTAGCGGCCGAGGAGCCTACGAGCAGTACTTC	CASSQDPSGRGAYEQYF
TRBV7-9	-	-	TRBJ2-5	TGTGCCAGCAGCTCCCCTCGGACAACTCAAGAGACCCAGTACTTC	CASSSPRTTQETQYF
TRBV7-6	-	TRBD2	TRBJ2-2	TGTGCCAGCAGCTCAGAACTAGCGGGAAACACCGGGGAGCTGTTTTTT	CASSSELAGNTGELFF
TRBV7-9	-	-	TRBJ1-1	TGTGCCAGCAGCCGAGGCTCATCATTTGAGGGAGCTTTCTTT	CASSRGSSFEGAFF
TRBV6-5	few	TRBD2	TRBJ2-7	TGTGCCAGCAGCTTAGCGGGAGCCCTGGAGCAGTACTTC	CASSLAGALEQYF
TRBV21-1	-	-	TRBJ1-4	TGTGCCAGCAGCAAAGCCGGGACAGGGGTGGGAAAACTGTTTTTT	CASSKAGTGVGKLFF
TRBV11-2	-	TRBD2	TRBJ2-1	TGTGCCAGCAGCTTAGTACGGGGGGGGTACAATGAGCAGTTCTTC	CASSLVRGGYNEQFF
TRBV5-4	-	TRBD2	TRBJ2-1	TGTGCCAGCAGCCTGGCGAGCGGGAGCCTTTACAATGAGCAGTTCTTC	CASSLASGSLYNEQFF
TRBV9	once	-	TRBJ2-1	TGTGCCAGCAGTGCGACAACAGGCCTGTCCTCCTACAATGAGCAGTTCTTC	CASSATTGLSSYNEQFF
TRBV29-1	-	-	TRBJ2-1	TGCAGCGTTGGGGCGCGCGGGGCCTACAATGAGCAGTTCTTC	CSVGARGAYNEQFF